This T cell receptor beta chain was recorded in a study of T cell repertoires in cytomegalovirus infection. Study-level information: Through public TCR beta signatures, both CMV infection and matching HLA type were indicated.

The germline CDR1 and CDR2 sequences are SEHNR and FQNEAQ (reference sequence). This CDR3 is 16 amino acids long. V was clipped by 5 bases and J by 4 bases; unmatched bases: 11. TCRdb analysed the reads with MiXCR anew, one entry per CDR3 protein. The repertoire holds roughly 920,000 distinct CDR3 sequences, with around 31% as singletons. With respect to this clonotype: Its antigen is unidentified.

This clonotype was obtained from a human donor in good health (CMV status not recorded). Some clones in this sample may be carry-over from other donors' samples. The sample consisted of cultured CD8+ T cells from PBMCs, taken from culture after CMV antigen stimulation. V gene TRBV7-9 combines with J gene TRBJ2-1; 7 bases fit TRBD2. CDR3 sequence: CASSPRLAMWYNEQFF. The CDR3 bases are TGTGCCAGCAGCCCCCGACTAGCAATGTGGTACAATGAGCAGTTCTTC.